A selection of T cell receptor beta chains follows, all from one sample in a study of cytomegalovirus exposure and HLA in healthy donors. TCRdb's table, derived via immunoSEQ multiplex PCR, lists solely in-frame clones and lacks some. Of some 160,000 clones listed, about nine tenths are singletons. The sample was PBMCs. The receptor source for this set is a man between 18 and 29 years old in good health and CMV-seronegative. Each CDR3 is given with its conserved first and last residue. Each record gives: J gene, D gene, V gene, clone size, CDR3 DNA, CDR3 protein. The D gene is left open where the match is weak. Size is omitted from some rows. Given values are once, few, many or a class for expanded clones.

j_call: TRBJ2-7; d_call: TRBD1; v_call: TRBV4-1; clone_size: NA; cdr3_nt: TGCGCCAGCAGCCGAGTGACAGGGGGCTCCTACGAGCAGTACTTC; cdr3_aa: CASSRVTGGSYEQYF
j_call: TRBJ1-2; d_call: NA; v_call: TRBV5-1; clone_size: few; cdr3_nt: TGCGCCAGCAGCTTGGGTCCCCTCTATGGCTACACCTTC; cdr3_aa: CASSLGPLYGYTF
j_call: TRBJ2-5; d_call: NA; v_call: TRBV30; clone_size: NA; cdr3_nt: TGTGCCTGGAGCCAGGGGAACGGAGAGACCCAGTACTTC; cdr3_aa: CAWSQGNGETQYF
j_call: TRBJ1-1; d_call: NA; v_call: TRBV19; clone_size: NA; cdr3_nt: TGTGCCAGTACCGGAGCAGAGGGGGTAAGCACTGAAGCTTTCTTT; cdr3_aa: CASTGAEGVSTEAFF
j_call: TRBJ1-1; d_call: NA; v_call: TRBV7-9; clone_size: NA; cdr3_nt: TGTGCCAGCAGCACTAGGACAGTGATGAACACTGAAGCTTTCTTT; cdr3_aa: CASSTRTVMNTEAFF
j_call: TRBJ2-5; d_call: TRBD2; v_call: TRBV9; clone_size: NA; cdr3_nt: TGTGCCAGCAGCTTCGGGACTAGCGGGGGGGCCCAAGAGACCCAGTACTTC; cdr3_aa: CASSFGTSGGAQETQYF
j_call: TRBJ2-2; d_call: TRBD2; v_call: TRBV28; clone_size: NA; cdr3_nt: TGTGCCAGCAGCCACCTAGCGGGGAACACCGGGGAGCTGTTTTTT; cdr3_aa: CASSHLAGNTGELFF
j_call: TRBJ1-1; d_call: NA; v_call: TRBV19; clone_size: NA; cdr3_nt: TGTGCCAGTTCCACAGGTTTATCTGAAGCTTTCTTT; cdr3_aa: CASSTGLSEAFF
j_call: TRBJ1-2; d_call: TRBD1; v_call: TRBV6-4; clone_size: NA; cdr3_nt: TGTGCCAGCAGTGACTCGAGTCTCGGACAGGCCTATGGCTACACCTTC; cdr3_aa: CASSDSSLGQAYGYTF
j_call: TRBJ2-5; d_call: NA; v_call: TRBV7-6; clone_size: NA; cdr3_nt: TGTGCCAGCAGCTTAGCATATAGTTGGGAGACCCAGTACTTC; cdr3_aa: CASSLAYSWETQYF